The 29 T cell receptor beta chains presented below share a single source sample, sequenced in a study of post-analysis software for immune sequencing data. Study conclusions and caveats: There were about 5 TRBV segments more frequent in patients than controls, and TRBV5-6, TRBV5-1 and TRBV20-1 were among them.

Libraries were made from TCR beta cDNA, and they carried unique molecular identifiers. MiXCR, run by TCRdb on the PCR reads, gives a single entry per CDR3 protein. In the table there are fewer than 900,000 distinct CDR3 sequences, about 43% of which are singletons. No antigen is known for these receptors. The sequencing input was blood. These receptors originate from a girl aged 5 to 17 with multiple sclerosis.

The chain's CDR3 is CASSQGRGLDEQYF. As DNA, the CDR3 is TGTGCCAGCAGCCAAGGCAGGGGGCTCGACGAGCAGTACTTC. V and J are TRBV3-1 and TRBJ2-5, with TRBD1 identical over 8 bases. The better agreement between TRBJ2-7 and the DNA end casts doubt on the J call. The germline CDR1 and CDR2 sequences are LGHDT and YNNKEL (reference sequence). The CDR3 is made up of 14 amino acids.

The chain combines TRBV7-3 with TRBJ2-3; 12 bases match TRBD2. The CDR3 contains 16 residues. The V gene's germline CDR1 is SGHTA and CDR2 FQGTGA. V trimming: 1 base; J trimming: 5 bases; junction bases outside the gene matches: 4. CDR3 nucleotides: TGTGCCAGCAGCTTAAACCTAGCGGGAGGGGTAGATACGCAGTATTTT. Protein product: CASSLNLAGGVDTQYF.

The chain has TRBV9 and TRBJ2-1; 8 bases fit TRBD2. Unmatched junction bases numbered 8, after V lost 0 bases and J lost 6 bases. This CDR3 has 16 residues. The germline CDR1 and CDR2 sequences are SGDLS and YYNGEE. CDR3 residues: CASSVGVGTSANEQFF. DNA of the CDR3: TGTGCCAGCAGCGTAGGGGTTGGGACTAGTGCCAATGAGCAGTTCTTC. Full variable domain (remainder filled in from reference TRBV9 and TRBJ2-1): DSGVTQTPKHLITATGQRVTLRCSPRSGDLSVYWYQQSLDQGLQFLIQYYNGEERAKGNILERFSAQQFPDLHSELNLSSLELGDSALYFCASSVGVGTSANEQFFGPGTRLTVL.

The chain employs TRBV28 and TRBJ2-3; 8 positions agree with TRBD2. This CDR3 region has 17 residues. Germline CDR1 MDHEN, CDR2 SYDVKM. With V trimmed by 5 bases and J by 5 bases, 15 bases remained unmatched. The CDR3 loop reads CASSPKRGRRRGDTQYF. CDR3 DNA: TGTGCCAGCAGTCCTAAGCGGGGGCGGAGGCGGGGAGATACGCAGTATTTT.

The V gene is TRBV6-5, the J gene TRBJ2-1; 14 bases align to TRBD2. In germline, CDR1 is MNHEY, CDR2 SVGAGI. The ends lost 6 bases at V and 14 bases at J; junction bases unmatched: 12. There are 15 residues in the CDR3. The CDR3 DNA sequence: TGTGCCAGCAGCCGGCCTGGGACTAGCGGGAGAGTAGAGTTCTTC. As protein: CASSRPGTSGRVEFF.

This clonotype was seen a handful of times. This rearrangement joins TRBV27 to TRBJ2-4; 10 bases are a match to TRBD2. V dropped 7 bases and J dropped 0; count of bases not matched to a gene: 6. This CDR3 spans 16 amino acids. The germline V gene has CDR1 MNHEY and CDR2 SMNVEV (reference sequence). The CDR3, as DNA: TGTGCCAGCACAGCGGGAGGGAGATCAGCCAAAAACATTCAGTACTTC. This encodes CASTAGGRSAKNIQYF.

This clonotype was detected a few times. The V call is TRBV12-3 or TRBV12-4, the J call TRBJ2-1; D may correspond to TRBD1 or TRBD2 (5 bases each). The germline V and J ends were trimmed by 1 base and 5 bases, with 12 bases remaining between them. The length of the CDR3 is 15 residues. The CDR3 is CASSLDGAGHNEQFF. CDR3 nucleotide sequence: TGTGCCAGCAGTTTAGACGGGGCAGGGCACAATGAGCAGTTCTTC.

The J gene is TRBJ2-1, the V gene TRBV6-5; no firm D call. The CDR3 extends over 14 amino acids. Trimming took off 2 bases at V and 2 bases at J, with 7 bases between the two ends. Germline values: CDR1 MNHEY, CDR2 SVGAGI. The CDR3, as DNA: TGTGCCAGCAGTTACAAGTTTACCTACAATGAGCAGTTCTTC. Protein: CASSYKFTYNEQFF.

With regard to this clonotype: No conserved phenylalanine or tryptophan is present at the end of the CDR3, so a read error is the likely explanation. V usage is TRBV11-2 and J usage is TRBJ2-7, with D unclear. From germline, CDR1 is SGHAT and CDR2 FQNNGV. The CDR3 is made up of 14 amino acids. V lost 3 bases to trimming and J lost 0 bases, with 9 bases between them. The CDR3 DNA follows: TGTGCCAGCAGCTTGTCTGTTAGCTCCTACGAGCAGTACCTC. This gives the protein CASSLSVSSYEQYL.

In this sample, this clonotype turned up a few times. The chain carries TRBV24-1 and TRBJ2-5; D might be TRBD1 (5 bases). Germline V gives CDR1 KGHDR, CDR2 SFDVKD. The CDR3 is 16 amino acids. V was trimmed by 0 bases and J by 1 base, leaving 11 bases between them. The CDR3 DNA follows: TGTGCCACCAGTGATTTGCAGGCAGGGCCCCAAGAGACCCAGTACTTC. It encodes CATSDLQAGPQETQYF.

This clonotype was seen a handful of times. V usage is TRBV13 and J usage is TRBJ2-1; D is perhaps TRBD1 (6 bases). Germline lookup yields CDR1 PRHDT and CDR2 FYEKMQ (reference sequence). This CDR3 spans 15 amino acids. V gave up 2 bases and J gave up 2 bases, with 10 bases separating them. The DNA for the CDR3 is TGTGCCAGCAGCTTACAACAGGGACCCTACAATGAGCAGTTCTTC. Translated: CASSLQQGPYNEQFF.

V gene TRBV6-1 combines with J gene TRBJ2-3; D might be TRBD1 or TRBD2, each matching 5 bases. Trimming removed 5 bases from V and 0 bases from J, with 15 bases in between. CDR3 length equals 16 residues. Germline loops: CDR1 MNHNS, CDR2 SASEGT. The chain's CDR3 is CASSRGRRTSTDTQYF. CDR3 coding DNA: TGTGCCAGCAGTAGGGGCCGGAGGACTAGCACAGATACGCAGTATTTT.

This clonotype showed up many times. The chain joins TRBV7-3 to TRBJ2-3; 7 bases fit TRBD2. Per germline, CDR1 SGHTA and CDR2 FQGTGA. The CDR3 consists of 15 residues. The trim removed 2 bases at V and 3 bases at J, leaving 5 bases unmatched. Written as DNA, the CDR3 is TGTGCCAGCAGCTTAGGACTAGGGGAGACAGATACGCAGTATTTT. This encodes CASSLGLGETDTQYF. Full variable domain (outside the CDR3, taken from reference TRBV7-3 and TRBJ2-3): GAGVSQTPSNKVTEKGKYVELRCDPISGHTALYWYRQSLGQGPEFLIYFQGTGAADDSGLPNDRFFAVRPEGSVSTLKIQRTERGDSAVYLCASSLGLGETDTQYFGPGTRLTVL.

The chain carries TRBV7-9 and TRBJ2-1; 9 bases line up with TRBD2. V was pared by 0 bases and J by 13 bases, with 7 bases of the junction left unmatched. The CDR3 sequence is 14 residues long. Per the germline V gene, CDR1 is SEHNR and CDR2 is FQNEAQ (reference sequence). The chain's CDR3 is CASSLAASGTPQFF. The DNA of the CDR3 is TGTGCCAGCAGCTTAGCGGCTAGCGGGACCCCCCAGTTCTTC.

In its sample, this clonotype was seen a few times. The chain recombines TRBV3-1 with TRBJ1-5, with D possibly being TRBD1 (5 bases). V dropped 1 base and J dropped 2 bases, with 18 bases sitting between them. The CDR3 runs to 18 residues. The germline V gene has CDR1 LGHDT and CDR2 YNNKEL (reference sequence). The CDR3 DNA reads TGTGCCAGCAGCCAAGGGCCGGGTCGCACGGGGGGCAATCAGCCCCAGCATTTT. Amino acid sequence: CASSQGPGRTGGNQPQHF.

The CDR3 is CASSESGTGLYRGYTF. The CDR3 DNA follows: TGTGCCAGCAGTGAATCCGGGACAGGGTTATACCGTGGCTACACCTTC. V gene TRBV25-1 combines with J gene TRBJ1-2; 9 bases are a match to TRBD1. Germline V lookup: CDR1 MGHDK, CDR2 SYGVNS. Unmatched junction bases numbered 10, after V lost 1 base and J lost 7 bases. The CDR3 has 16 amino acids.

This clonotype was detected only a few times. This chain joins TRBV12-3 or TRBV12-4 and TRBJ2-4; 10 bases match TRBD1. This CDR3 comprises 15 residues. Trimming removed 6 bases from V and 3 bases from J; junction bases left unmatched: 5. The CDR3 DNA reads TGTGCCAGCAGCGAGACAGGGGGCGTCAAAAACATTCAGTACTTC. Its protein is CASSETGGVKNIQYF.

Concerning this clonotype itself: One junction end does not reproduce the germline sequence, and a read error may be involved. This rearrangement joins TRBV3-1 to TRBJ2-5; 8 bases are shared with TRBD2. CDR3 length equals 17 residues. Germline values: CDR1 LGHDT, CDR2 YNNKEL (reference sequence). CDR3 sequence reads: CVSSQDLGSGNYNEQYF. The CDR3 DNA reads TGTGTCAGCAGCCAAGATCTGGGTAGCGGGAACTACAATGAGCAGTACTTC.

This chain uses TRBV15 with TRBJ1-6; tentative D call: TRBD1 (5 bases). The CDR3 is 15 residues long. Germline V gives CDR1 LNHNV, CDR2 YYDKDF (reference sequence). Trimming took 8 bases from V and 9 from J, leaving 20 bases between them. CDR3 sequence: CATATAGLGTSPLHF. CDR3 coding DNA: TGTGCCACCGCAACAGCTGGTTTAGGGACTTCACCCCTCCACTTT.

The gene calls are TRBV6-1 and TRBJ2-3; tentatively, D is TRBD2 (6 bases). Germline V CDR1 and CDR2: MNHNS, SASEGT. The CDR3 runs to 16 residues. Trimming left V 8 bases short and J 0 bases short, with 18 bases between. The CDR3 spells CASLPHIAESTDTQYF. The DNA of the CDR3 is TGTGCCAGCTTACCCCATATAGCGGAAAGCACAGATACGCAGTATTTT.

V gene TRBV4-1 combines with J gene TRBJ2-7; D is unresolved. In germline, CDR1 is MGHRA, CDR2 YSYEKL. This CDR3 region has 15 residues. V was pared by 1 base and J by 3 bases, with 13 bases between. CDR3 sequence (DNA): TGCGCCAGCAGCCAAGCGGCGGAGTCGGGCTACGAGCAGTACTTC. Translation gives CASSQAAESGYEQYF.

DNA for the CDR3: TGTGCCACCAGCAGTTGGGGCGGAGCGGGAGGGTACAATGAGCAGTTCTTC. It encodes CATSSWGGAGGYNEQFF. The rearrangement links TRBV15 to TRBJ2-1; 10 bases map to TRBD2. Per the germline V gene, CDR1 is LNHNV and CDR2 is YYDKDF (reference sequence). This CDR3 is built from 17 residues. V lost 3 bases to trimming and J lost 4 bases; unmatched junction nucleotides: 9.

V usage is TRBV12-3 or TRBV12-4 and J usage is TRBJ2-5; D uncertain. The CDR3 contains 14 residues. V lost 0 bases and J 5 bases, leaving 10 bases between the germline ends. DNA of the CDR3: TGTGCCAGCAGTTTAGCGAGGACGGGTGAGACCCAGTACTTC. Its protein product is CASSLARTGETQYF.

As regards this clonotype: A read error may produce the germline difference seen at one junction end. This chain links TRBV7-7 with TRBJ2-7; D not certain. This CDR3 spans 13 amino acids. Looked up from germline, CDR1 is SSHAT and CDR2 is FNYEAQ (reference sequence). CDR3 loop: CASSLTASREQYF. CDR3 coding DNA: TGTGCTAGCAGCTTAACGGCTTCGCGCGAGCAGTACTTC.

This clonotype has a count of ten or more. This chain joins TRBV12-3 or TRBV12-4 and TRBJ2-1, with 9 bases lining up with TRBD2. The CDR3 has 15 residues. The junction had 3 bases not matched to a gene; V was cut back by 5 bases and J by 1 base. The CDR3 spells CASSRSGSSYNEQFF. In DNA, the CDR3 is TGTGCCAGCAGTCGTAGCGGGAGTTCCTACAATGAGCAGTTCTTC.

This chain connects TRBV29-1 to TRBJ2-4; no firm D call. Near its end, the DNA agrees better with TRBJ2-7, so the J call may be wrong. CDR1 is SQVTM, CDR2 ANQGSEA, per germline. The CDR3 runs to 10 residues. The CDR3 nucleotides are TGCAGCGTCGGCGCCTACGAGCAGTACTTC. As protein: CSVGAYEQYF.

This clonotype came up a few times. V gene TRBV12-3 or TRBV12-4 combines with J gene TRBJ2-7, with no clear D. CDR3 length: 13 amino acids. V lost 7 bases to trimming and J lost 0 bases, with 10 bases between them. This chain's CDR3 is CASTNLFSYEQYF. CDR3 bases: TGTGCCAGCACGAATCTCTTCTCCTACGAGCAGTACTTC.

A few counts support this clonotype. The chain is built from TRBV20-1 and TRBJ1-2, with TRBD1 matching over 7 bases. CDR3 length equals 14 residues. CDR1 and CDR2 (germline): DFQATT, SNEGSKA (reference sequence). With V trimmed by 5 bases and J by 0 bases, 6 bases remained unmatched. CDR3 sequence reads: CSARGTESNYGYTF. CDR3 in DNA: TGCAGTGCTCGGGGGACAGAGTCTAACTATGGCTACACCTTC.

The CDR3 protein is CSARVLTSGNFNEQFF. CDR3 nucleotide sequence: TGCAGTGCTAGAGTCCTGACTAGCGGAAACTTCAATGAGCAGTTCTTC. This chain joins TRBV20-1 and TRBJ2-1, with TRBD2 matching over 9 bases. The J segment lost 6 bases and the V segment lost 1 base, leaving 10 bases of the junction unmatched. Germline CDR1 reads DFQATT; CDR2 reads SNEGSKA (reference sequence). The CDR3 has 16 amino acids.